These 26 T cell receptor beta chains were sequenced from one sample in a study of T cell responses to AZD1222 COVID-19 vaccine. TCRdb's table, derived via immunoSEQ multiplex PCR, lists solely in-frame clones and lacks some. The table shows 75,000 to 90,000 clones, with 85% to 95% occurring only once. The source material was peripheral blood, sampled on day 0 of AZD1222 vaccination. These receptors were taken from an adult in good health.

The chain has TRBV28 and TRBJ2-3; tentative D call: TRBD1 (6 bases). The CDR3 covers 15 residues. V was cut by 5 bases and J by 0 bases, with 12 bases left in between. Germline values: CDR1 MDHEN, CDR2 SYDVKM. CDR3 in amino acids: CASSRQVSSTDTQYF. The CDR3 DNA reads TGTGCCAGCAGTCGACAGGTCTCTAGCACAGATACGCAGTATTTT.

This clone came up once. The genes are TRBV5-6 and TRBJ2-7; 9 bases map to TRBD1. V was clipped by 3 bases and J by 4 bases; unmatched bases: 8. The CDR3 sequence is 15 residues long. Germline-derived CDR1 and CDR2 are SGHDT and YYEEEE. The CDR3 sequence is CASSSATGGSYEQYF. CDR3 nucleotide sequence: TGTGCCAGCAGCTCCGCCACAGGGGGCTCATACGAGCAGTACTTC. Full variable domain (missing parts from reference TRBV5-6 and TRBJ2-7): DAGVTQSPTHLIKTRGQQVTLRCSPKSGHDTVSWYQQALGQGPQFIFQYYEEEERQRGNFPDRFSGHQFPNYSSELNVNALLLGDSALYLCASSSATGGSYEQYFGPGTRLTVT.

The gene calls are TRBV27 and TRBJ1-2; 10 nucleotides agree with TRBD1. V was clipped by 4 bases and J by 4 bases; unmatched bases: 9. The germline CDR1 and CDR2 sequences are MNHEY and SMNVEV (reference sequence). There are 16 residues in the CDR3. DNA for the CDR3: TGTGCCAGCAGTTCCAAGACAGGGGGCGCCTTCTATGGCTACACCTTC. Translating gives CASSSKTGGAFYGYTF.

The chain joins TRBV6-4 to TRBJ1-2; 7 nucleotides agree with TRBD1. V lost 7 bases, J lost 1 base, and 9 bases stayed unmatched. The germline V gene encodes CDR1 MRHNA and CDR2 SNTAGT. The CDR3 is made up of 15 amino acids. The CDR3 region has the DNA TGTGCCAGCAAACCGGGCCGACAGGGTAACTATGGCTACACCTTC. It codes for CASKPGRQGNYGYTF.

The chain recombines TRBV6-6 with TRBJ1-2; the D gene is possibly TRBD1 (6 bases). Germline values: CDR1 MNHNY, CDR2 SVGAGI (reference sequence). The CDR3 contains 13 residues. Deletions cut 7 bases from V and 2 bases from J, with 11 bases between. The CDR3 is CASTPGANYGYTF. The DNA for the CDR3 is TGTGCCAGCACCCCGGGGGCGAACTATGGCTACACCTTC.

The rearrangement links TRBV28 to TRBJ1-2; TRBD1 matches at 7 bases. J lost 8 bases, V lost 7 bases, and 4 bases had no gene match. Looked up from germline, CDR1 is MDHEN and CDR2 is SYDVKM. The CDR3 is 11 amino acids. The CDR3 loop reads CASTTGIGYTF. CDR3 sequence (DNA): TGTGCCAGCACGACAGGGATCGGCTACACCTTC.

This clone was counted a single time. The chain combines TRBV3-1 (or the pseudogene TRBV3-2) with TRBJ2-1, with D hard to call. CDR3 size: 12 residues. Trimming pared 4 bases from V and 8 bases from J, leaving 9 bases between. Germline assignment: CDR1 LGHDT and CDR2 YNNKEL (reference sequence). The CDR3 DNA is TGTGCCAGCAGCCCAACGGTGGATGAGCAGTTCTTC. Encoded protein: CASSPTVDEQFF.

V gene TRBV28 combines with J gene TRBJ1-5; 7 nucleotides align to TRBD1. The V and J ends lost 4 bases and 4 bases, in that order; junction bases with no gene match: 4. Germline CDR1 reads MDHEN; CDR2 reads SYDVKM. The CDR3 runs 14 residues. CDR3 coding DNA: TGTGCCAGCAGTTCGGGACAGATTAATCAGCCCCAGCATTTT. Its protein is CASSSGQINQPQHF.

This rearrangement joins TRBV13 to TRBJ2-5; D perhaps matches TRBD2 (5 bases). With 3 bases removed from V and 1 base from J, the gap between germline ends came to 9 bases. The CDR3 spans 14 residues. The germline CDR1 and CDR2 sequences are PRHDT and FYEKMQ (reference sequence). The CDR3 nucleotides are TGTGCCAGCAGCTTTCTAGAGGGCCAAGAGACCCAGTACTTC. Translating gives CASSFLEGQETQYF.

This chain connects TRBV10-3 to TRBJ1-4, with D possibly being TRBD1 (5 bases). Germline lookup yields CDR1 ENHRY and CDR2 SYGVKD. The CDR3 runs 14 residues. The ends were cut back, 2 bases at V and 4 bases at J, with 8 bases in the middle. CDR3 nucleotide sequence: TGTGCCATCAGTGAGCCGGACATTAATGAAAAACTGTTTTTT. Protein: CAISEPDINEKLFF.

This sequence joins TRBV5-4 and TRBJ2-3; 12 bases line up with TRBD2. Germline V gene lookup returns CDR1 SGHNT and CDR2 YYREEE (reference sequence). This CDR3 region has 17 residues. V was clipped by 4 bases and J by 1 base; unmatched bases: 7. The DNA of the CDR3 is TGTGCCAGCAGCCTGCGGACTAGCGGGACCCGCACAGATACGCAGTATTTT. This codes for CASSLRTSGTRTDTQYF.

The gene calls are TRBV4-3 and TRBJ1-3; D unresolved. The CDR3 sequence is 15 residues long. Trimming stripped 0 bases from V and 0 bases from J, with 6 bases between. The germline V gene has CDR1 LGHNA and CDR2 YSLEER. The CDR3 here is CASSQDTSSGNTIYF. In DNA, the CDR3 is TGCGCCAGCAGCCAAGATACGAGCTCTGGAAACACCATATATTTT.

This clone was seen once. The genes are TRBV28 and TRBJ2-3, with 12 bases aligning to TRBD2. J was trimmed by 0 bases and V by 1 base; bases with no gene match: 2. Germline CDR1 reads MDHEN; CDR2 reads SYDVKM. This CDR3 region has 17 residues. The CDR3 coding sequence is TGTGCCAGCAGTTTATCCACTAGCGGGGGGAGCACAGATACGCAGTATTTT. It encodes CASSLSTSGGSTDTQYF. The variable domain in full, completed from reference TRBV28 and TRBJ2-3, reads DVKVTQSSRYLVKRTGEKVFLECVQDMDHENMFWYRQDPGLGLRLIYFSYDVKMKEKGDIPEGYSVSREKKERFSLILESASTNQTSMYLCASSLSTSGGSTDTQYFGPGTRLTVL.

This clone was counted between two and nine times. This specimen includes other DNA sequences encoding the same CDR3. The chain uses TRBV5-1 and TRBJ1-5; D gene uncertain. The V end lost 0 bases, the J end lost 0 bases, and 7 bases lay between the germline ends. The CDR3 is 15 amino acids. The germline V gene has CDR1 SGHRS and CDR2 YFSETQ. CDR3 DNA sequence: TGCGCCAGCAGCTTGGAGGGTAATAGCAATCAGCCCCAGCATTTT. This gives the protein CASSLEGNSNQPQHF.

The CDR3 DNA sequence: TGTGCCAGCAGCTTGTCTGACTTTGACACAGATACGCAGTATTTT. Residues: CASSLSDFDTDTQYF. The rearrangement joins TRBV7-2 to TRBJ2-3; D is undetermined. The germline V gene has CDR1 SGHTA and CDR2 FQGNSA. The CDR3 has 15 amino acids. V was shortened by 3 bases and J by 2 bases, with 12 bases between the two germline ends.

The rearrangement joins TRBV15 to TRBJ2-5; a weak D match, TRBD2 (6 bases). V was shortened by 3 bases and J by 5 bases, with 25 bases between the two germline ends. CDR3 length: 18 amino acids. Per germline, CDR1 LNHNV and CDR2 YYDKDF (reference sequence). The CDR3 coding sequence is TGTGCCACCAGCAGGGGCAGGTCGGGAGCTAGGAACCTGGAGACCCAGTACTTC. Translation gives CATSRGRSGARNLETQYF.

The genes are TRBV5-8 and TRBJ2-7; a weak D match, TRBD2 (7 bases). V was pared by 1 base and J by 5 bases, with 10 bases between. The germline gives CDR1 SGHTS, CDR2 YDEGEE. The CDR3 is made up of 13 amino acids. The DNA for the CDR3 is TGTGCCAGCAGCTTGCGGGGGGCCCACGAGCAGTACTTC. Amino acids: CASSLRGAHEQYF.

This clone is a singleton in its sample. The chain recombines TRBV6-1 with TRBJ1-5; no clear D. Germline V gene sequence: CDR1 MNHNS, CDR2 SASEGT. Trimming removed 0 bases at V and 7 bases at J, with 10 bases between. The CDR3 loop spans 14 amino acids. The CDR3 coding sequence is TGTGCCAGCAGTGAAGCGCTGAGACACCAGCCCCAGCATTTT. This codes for CASSEALRHQPQHF.

The CDR3 DNA reads TGCAGCGCGACAGGGGAGTCCGGAAACACCATATATTTT. Translating it yields CSATGESGNTIYF. The chain links TRBV29-1 to TRBJ1-3; 8 nucleotides match TRBD1. Germline CDR1 reads SQVTM; CDR2 reads ANQGSEA. V shed 7 bases and J 4 bases; nucleotides not matched to a gene: 6. The CDR3 spans 13 residues.

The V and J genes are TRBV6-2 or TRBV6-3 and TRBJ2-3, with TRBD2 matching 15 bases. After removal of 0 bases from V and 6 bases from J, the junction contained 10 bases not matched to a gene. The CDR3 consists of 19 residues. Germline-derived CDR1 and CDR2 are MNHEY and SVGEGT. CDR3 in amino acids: CASSYSRTSGGGERDTQYF. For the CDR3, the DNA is TGTGCCAGCAGTTACTCCCGGACTAGCGGGGGGGGAGAGAGGGATACGCAGTATTTT.

The CDR3 nucleotides read TGTGCCATCAAGGGGGGGGACAACCAAGAGACCCAGTACTTC. As protein: CAIKGGDNQETQYF. This chain uses TRBV10-3 with TRBJ2-5, with D possibly being TRBD2 (7 bases). Between the trimmed V and J ends, which lost 7 bases and 0 bases, there was a span of 12 bases. Germline V lookup: CDR1 ENHRY, CDR2 SYGVKD. The CDR3 loop spans 14 amino acids.

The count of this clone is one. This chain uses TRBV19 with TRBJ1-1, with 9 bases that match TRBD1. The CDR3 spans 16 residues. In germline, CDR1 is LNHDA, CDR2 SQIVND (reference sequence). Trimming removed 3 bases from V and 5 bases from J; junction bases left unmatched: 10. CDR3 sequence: CASSILPGTGTTEAFF. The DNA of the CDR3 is TGTGCCAGTAGTATTCTTCCCGGGACAGGGACGACTGAAGCTTTCTTT.

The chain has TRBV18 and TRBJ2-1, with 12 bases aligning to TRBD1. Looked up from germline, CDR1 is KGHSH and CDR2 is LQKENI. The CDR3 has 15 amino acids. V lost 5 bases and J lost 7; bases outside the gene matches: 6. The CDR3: CASSTSGQGANEQFF. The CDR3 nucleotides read TGTGCCAGCTCAACCTCGGGACAGGGGGCAAATGAGCAGTTCTTC. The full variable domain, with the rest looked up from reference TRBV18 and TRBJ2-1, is NAGVMQNPRHLVRRRGQEARLRCSPMKGHSHVYWYRQLPEEGLKFMVYLQKENIIDESGMPKERFSAEFPKEGPSILRIQQVVRGDSAAYFCASSTSGQGANEQFFGPGTRLTVL.

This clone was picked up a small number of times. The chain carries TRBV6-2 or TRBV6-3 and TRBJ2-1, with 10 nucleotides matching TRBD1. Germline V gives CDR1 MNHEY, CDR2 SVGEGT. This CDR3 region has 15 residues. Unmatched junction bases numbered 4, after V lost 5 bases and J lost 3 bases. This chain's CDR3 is CASSTRDRGYNEQFF. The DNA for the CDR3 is TGTGCCAGCAGTACCCGGGACAGGGGCTACAATGAGCAGTTCTTC.

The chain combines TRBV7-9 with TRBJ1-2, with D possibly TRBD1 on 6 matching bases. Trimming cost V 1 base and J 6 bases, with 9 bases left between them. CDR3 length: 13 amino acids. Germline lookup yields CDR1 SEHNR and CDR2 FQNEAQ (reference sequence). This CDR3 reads CASSLGQENGYTF. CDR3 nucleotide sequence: TGTGCCAGCAGCTTAGGACAGGAGAATGGCTACACCTTC. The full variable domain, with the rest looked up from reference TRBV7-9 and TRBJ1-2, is DTGVSQNPRHKITKRGQNVTFRCDPISEHNRLYWYRQTLGQGPEFLTYFQNEAQLEKSRLLSDRFSAERPKGSFSTLEIQRTEQGDSAMYLCASSLGQENGYTFGSGTRLTVV.

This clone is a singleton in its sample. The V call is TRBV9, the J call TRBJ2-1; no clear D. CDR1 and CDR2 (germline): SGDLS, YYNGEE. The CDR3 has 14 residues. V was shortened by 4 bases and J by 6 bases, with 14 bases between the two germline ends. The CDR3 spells CASSHAGGGNEQFF. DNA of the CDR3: TGTGCCAGCAGCCACGCCGGTGGTGGCAATGAGCAGTTCTTC.